This is a list of T cell receptor beta chains from one sample in a study of T cell responses to AZD1222 COVID-19 vaccine. Assay used: immunoSEQ multiplex PCR; TCRdb lists only in-frame clones, some missing. The top ten hold under 25% of the sample, which has 72,000 or so clones, about 90% seen once. The sample was peripheral blood, taken on day 0 of AZD1222 vaccination. The receptors shown here come from an adult in good health. The CDR3 runs from the conserved cysteine through the conserved F or W. D genes are given only for firm matches. Size is omitted from some rows. Given values are once, few, many or a class for expanded clones.

v_gene	d_gene	abundance	j_gene	CDR3nt	CDR3aa
TRBV7-8	.	.	TRBJ1-5	TGTGCCAGCAGCCAGGTCGGGGGCGCGGGCAATCAGCCCCAGCATTTT	CASSQVGGAGNQPQHF
TRBV9	TRBD1	once	TRBJ2-5	TGTGCCAGCAGCCTCGGACAGGTTGGAGAGACCCAGTACTTC	CASSLGQVGETQYF
TRBV4-2	.	once	TRBJ1-5	TGTGCCAGCAGCCAAGAAACGGCAACAGGGTACGGTCAGCCCCAGCATTTT	CASSQETATGYGQPQHF
TRBV14	.	.	TRBJ2-3	TGTGCCAGCAGCCTCAAGTTACTCCAGAGCACAGATACGCAGTATTTT	CASSLKLLQSTDTQYF
TRBV7-9	.	few	TRBJ2-2	TGTGCCAGCAGCGTTTACGGGAGCACCGGGGAGCTGTTTTTT	CASSVYGSTGELFF
TRBV11-2	.	.	TRBJ1-1	TGTGCCAGCAGCTTAACGGACGGGAACACTGAAGCTTTCTTT	CASSLTDGNTEAFF
TRBV5-1	.	.	TRBJ2-3	TGCGCCAGCGAAAGGCGGGGTGAGAGCACAGATACGCAGTATTTT	CASERRGESTDTQYF
TRBV21-1	.	.	TRBJ2-7	TGTGCCAGCAGGGACACTTACTACGAGCAGTACTTC	CASRDTYYEQYF
TRBV30	.	.	TRBJ1-4	TGTGCCTGGAGTGTTGGGCGGAATCCAACTAATGAAAAACTGTTTTTT	CAWSVGRNPTNEKLFF
TRBV28	TRBD1	.	TRBJ1-2	TGTGCCAGCAGCTCACGGACAGGGGAGGACTATGGCTACACCTTC	CASSSRTGEDYGYTF
TRBV30	.	once	TRBJ1-2	TGTGCCTGGGGGACTGGGGGCTACACCTTC	CAWGTGGYTF
TRBV5-6	TRBD1	.	TRBJ1-2	TGTGCCAGCAGCTTGCAGGGGGCCACATACGGCTACACCTTC	CASSLQGATYGYTF
TRBV5-1	.	.	TRBJ1-2	TGCGCCAGCAGCCCCGACAGCCTACATGGCTACACCTTC	CASSPDSLHGYTF
TRBV6-5	TRBD1	.	TRBJ1-1	TGTGCCAGCAGTCGGGACAGGCCAGAGAACACTGAAGCTTTCTTT	CASSRDRPENTEAFF
TRBV6-5	.	.	TRBJ2-5	TGTGCCAGCCTAGCAAACCAAGAGACCCAGTACTTC	CASLANQETQYF
TRBV7-2	.	.	TRBJ1-1	TGTGCCAGCAGCTCAACCGGGACGGTGGGGACTGAAGCTTTCTTT	CASSSTGTVGTEAFF
TRBV18	TRBD1	.	TRBJ1-2	TGTGCCAGCTCAGTCGAACAGGGGGCCAGCTATGGCTACACCTTC	CASSVEQGASYGYTF